These T cell receptor beta chains were read from a single sample in a study of blood T cell repertoires in COVID-19. TCRdb's table, derived via immunoSEQ multiplex PCR, lists solely in-frame clones and lacks some. Of roughly 88,000 clones in the sample, 80% to 90% were seen once. The sequencing sample was made of peripheral blood. Source of these receptors: a woman of 80 years or more with acute or convalescent COVID-19. Each CDR3 is given with its conserved first and last residue. Each record gives: V gene, J gene, clone size, CDR3 length, D gene, CDR3 protein, CDR3 DNA. The D gene is left open where the match is weak. Clone size is not always given. Where it is, it says once, few, many or a class for expanded clones.

>TRBV29-1|TRBJ2-7|.|12|.
CSVDTGPSEQYF
TGCAGCGTTGATACAGGGCCCAGTGAGCAGTACTTC
>TRBV7-8|TRBJ1-5|.|15|.
CASSLGSGSNQPQHF
TGTGCCAGCAGCTTAGGGTCGGGGAGCAATCAGCCCCAGCATTTT
>TRBV19|TRBJ2-3|once|15|TRBD2
CASRILAGGPDTQYF
TGTGCCAGTAGGATACTAGCGGGGGGGCCAGATACGCAGTATTTT
>TRBV6-5|TRBJ2-5|.|16|TRBD1
CASSYSAGGYQETQYF
TGTGCCAGCAGTTACTCGGCAGGGGGTTACCAAGAGACCCAGTACTTC
>TRBV19|TRBJ2-2|.|16|.
CASRSFGGMDTGELFF
TGTGCCAGTAGGTCCTTCGGGGGAATGGACACCGGGGAGCTGTTTTTT
>TRBV4-2|TRBJ2-3|.|16|TRBD2
CASGPVLAGNTDTQYF
TGTGCCAGCGGGCCCGTTCTAGCGGGGAACACAGATACGCAGTATTTT
>TRBV6-5|TRBJ1-5|.|15|TRBD1
CASRDGTGNNQPQHF
TGTGCCAGCAGGGACGGGACAGGGAACAATCAGCCCCAGCATTTT
>TRBV12-3/TRBV12-4|TRBJ1-2|once|13|.
CASSLTGNYGYTF
TGTGCCAGCAGTTTAACGGGGAACTATGGCTACACCTTC
>TRBV11-3|TRBJ2-1|once|15|TRBD2
CASSNSGGAGNEQFF
TGTGCCAGCAGCAACAGCGGGGGGGCCGGGAATGAGCAGTTCTTC
>TRBV28|TRBJ2-7|.|14|.
CASSLGGTTYEQYF
TGTGCCAGCAGTTTAGGAGGGACCACCTACGAGCAGTACTTC
>TRBV4-1|TRBJ1-1|.|15|.
CASSQEATVNTEAFF
TGCGCCAGCAGCCAAGAGGCGACAGTAAACACTGAAGCTTTCTTT
>TRBV29-1|TRBJ1-5|.|14|TRBD1
CSVEGQGAGQPQHF
TGCAGCGTTGAAGGGCAGGGGGCAGGTCAGCCCCAGCATTTT
>TRBV19|TRBJ1-1|.|14|.
CASSAGLEGTEAFF
TGTGCCAGTAGTGCCGGGTTGGAGGGGACTGAAGCTTTCTTT
>TRBV3-1/TRBV3-2|TRBJ2-7|.|15|.
CASSQDRESSYEQYF
TGTGCCAGCAGCCAAGATCGGGAGTCTTCCTACGAGCAGTACTTC
>TRBV19|TRBJ1-4|.|16|TRBD1
CASTGGTGVRNEKLFF
TGTGCCAGTACAGGGGGCACAGGGGTCAGGAATGAAAAACTGTTTTTT
>TRBV5-1|TRBJ2-2|.|14|.
CASSLARNTGELFF
TGCGCCAGCAGCTTGGCCAGGAACACCGGGGAGCTGTTTTTT
>TRBV10-3|TRBJ2-3|.|12|.
CAISTGSDTQYF
TGTGCCATTTCTACAGGGTCAGATACGCAGTATTTT
>TRBV21-1|TRBJ2-2|.|16|.
CASSERTGRGTGELFF
TGTGCCAGCAGCGAGCGGACAGGGCGTGGGACCGGGGAGCTGTTTTTT
>TRBV2|TRBJ2-1|.|15|.
CASSGGPSSYNEQFF
TGTGCCAGCAGTGGGGGGCCAAGCTCCTACAATGAGCAGTTCTTC
>TRBV7-2|TRBJ2-1|.|14|.
CASSPSYRVPEQFF
TGTGCCAGCAGCCCATCCTACAGGGTCCCTGAGCAGTTCTTC
>TRBV6-5|TRBJ1-2|.|13|.
CASSTQRGYGYTF
TGTGCCAGCTCGACTCAGCGGGGGTATGGCTACACCTTC
>TRBV15|TRBJ1-2|few|19|.
CATSRDYWARASDNYGYTF
TGTGCCACCAGCAGAGATTATTGGGCGCGGGCTTCGGATAACTATGGCTACACCTTC
>TRBV19|TRBJ1-2|few|15|TRBD1
CASSAGTGGTGGYTF
TGTGCCAGTAGTGCCGGGACAGGGGGCACGGGGGGCTACACCTTC